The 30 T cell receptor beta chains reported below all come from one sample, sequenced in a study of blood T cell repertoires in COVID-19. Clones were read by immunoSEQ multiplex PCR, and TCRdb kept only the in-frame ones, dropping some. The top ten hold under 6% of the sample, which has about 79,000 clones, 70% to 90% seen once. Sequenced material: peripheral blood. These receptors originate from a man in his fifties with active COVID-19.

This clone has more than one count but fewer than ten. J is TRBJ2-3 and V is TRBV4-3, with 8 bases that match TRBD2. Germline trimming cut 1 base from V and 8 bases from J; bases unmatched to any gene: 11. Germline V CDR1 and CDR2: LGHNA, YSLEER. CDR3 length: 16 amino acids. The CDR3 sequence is CASSQAIGGAGGTQYF. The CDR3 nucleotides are TGCGCCAGCAGCCAAGCGATCGGGGGGGCTGGAGGTACGCAGTATTTT.

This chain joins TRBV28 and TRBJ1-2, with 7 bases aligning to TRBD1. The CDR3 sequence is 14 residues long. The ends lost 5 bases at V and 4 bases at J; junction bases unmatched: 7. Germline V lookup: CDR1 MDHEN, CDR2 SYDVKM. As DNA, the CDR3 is TGTGCCAGCAGTCCCCCAGGGGGATTCTATGGCTACACCTTC. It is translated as CASSPPGGFYGYTF.

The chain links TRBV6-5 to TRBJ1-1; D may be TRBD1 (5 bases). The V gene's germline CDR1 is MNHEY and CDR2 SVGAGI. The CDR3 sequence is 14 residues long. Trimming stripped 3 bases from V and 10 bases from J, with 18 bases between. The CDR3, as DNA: TGTGCCAGCAGTTATCATATTGGGGCAACCGTAGCTTTCTTT. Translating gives CASSYHIGATVAFF.

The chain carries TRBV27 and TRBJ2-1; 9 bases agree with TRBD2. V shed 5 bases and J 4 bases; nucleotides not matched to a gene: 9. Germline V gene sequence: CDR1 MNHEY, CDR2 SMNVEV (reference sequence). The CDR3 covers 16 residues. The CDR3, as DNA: TGTGCCAGCAGTCGTCGAGCGGGGGGCGGATACAATGAGCAGTTCTTC. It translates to CASSRRAGGGYNEQFF.

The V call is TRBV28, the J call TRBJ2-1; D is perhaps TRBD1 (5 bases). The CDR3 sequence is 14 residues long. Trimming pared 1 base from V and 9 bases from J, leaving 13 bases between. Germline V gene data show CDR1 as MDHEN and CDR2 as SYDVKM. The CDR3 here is CASSLSGPWGEQFF. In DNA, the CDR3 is TGTGCCAGCAGTTTATCAGGGCCTTGGGGTGAGCAGTTCTTC.

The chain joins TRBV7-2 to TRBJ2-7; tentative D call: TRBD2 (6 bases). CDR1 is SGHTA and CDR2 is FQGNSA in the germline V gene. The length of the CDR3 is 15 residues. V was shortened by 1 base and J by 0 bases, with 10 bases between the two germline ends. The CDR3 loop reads CASSLEAGISYEQYF. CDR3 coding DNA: TGTGCCAGCAGCTTAGAGGCGGGGATCTCCTACGAGCAGTACTTC.

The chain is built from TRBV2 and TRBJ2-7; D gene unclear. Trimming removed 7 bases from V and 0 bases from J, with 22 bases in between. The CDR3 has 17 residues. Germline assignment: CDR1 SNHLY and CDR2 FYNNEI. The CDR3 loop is CASNGGPGRRSSYEQYF. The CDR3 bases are TGTGCCAGCAATGGTGGTCCTGGCCGTAGGAGCTCCTACGAGCAGTACTTC.

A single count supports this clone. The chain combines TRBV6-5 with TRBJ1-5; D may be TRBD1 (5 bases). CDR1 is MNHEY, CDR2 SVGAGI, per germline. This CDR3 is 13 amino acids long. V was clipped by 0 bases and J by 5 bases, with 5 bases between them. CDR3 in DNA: TGTGCCAGCAGTTACTCAGGGGATCAGCCCCAGCATTTT. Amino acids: CASSYSGDQPQHF.

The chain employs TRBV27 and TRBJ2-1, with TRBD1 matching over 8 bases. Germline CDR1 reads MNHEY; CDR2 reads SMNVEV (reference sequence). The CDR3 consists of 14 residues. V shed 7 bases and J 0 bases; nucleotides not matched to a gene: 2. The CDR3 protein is CASNRGSSYNEQFF. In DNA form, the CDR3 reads TGTGCCAGCAACAGGGGGAGCTCCTACAATGAGCAGTTCTTC.

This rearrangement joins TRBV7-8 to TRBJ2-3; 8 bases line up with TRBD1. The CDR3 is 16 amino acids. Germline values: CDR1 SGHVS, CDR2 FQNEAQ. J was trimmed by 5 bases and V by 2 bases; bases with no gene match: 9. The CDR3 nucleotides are TGTGCCAGCAGCTTATCCAGGGGGCGCCTTCTAGATACGCAGTATTTT. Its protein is CASSLSRGRLLDTQYF.

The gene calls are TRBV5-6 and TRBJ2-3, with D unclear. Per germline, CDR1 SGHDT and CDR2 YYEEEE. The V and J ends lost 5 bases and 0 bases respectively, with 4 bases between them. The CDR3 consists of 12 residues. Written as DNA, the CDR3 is TGTGCCAGCAGAGAGAGCACAGATACGCAGTATTTT. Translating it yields CASRESTDTQYF.

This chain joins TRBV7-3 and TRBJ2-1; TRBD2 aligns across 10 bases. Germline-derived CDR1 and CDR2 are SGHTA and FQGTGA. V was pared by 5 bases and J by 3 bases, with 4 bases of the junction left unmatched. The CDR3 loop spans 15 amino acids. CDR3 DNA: TGTGCCAGCAGCCGGACTAGCGGCAACTACAATGAGCAGTTCTTC. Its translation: CASSRTSGNYNEQFF.

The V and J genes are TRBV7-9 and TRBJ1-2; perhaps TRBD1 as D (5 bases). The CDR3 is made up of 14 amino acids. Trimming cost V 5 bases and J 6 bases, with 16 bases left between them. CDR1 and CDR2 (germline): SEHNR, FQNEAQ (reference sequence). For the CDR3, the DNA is TGTGCCAGCAGCCCGACGTTAGGGGCGGATGGCTACACCTTC. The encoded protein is CASSPTLGADGYTF.

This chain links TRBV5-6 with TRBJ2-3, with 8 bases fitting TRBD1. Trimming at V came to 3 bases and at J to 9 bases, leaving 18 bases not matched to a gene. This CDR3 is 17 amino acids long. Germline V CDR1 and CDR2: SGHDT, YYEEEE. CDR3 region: CASSSPLGGQGPGTQYF. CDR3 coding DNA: TGTGCCAGCAGCTCTCCCTTGGGCGGACAGGGACCAGGAACGCAGTATTTT.

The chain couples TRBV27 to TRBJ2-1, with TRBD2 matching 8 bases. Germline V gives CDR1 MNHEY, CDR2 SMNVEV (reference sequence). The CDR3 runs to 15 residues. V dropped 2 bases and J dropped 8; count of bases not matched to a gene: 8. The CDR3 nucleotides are TGTGCCAGCAGTTTACCGGAACGGGGGGGCGATGAGCAGTTCTTC. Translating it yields CASSLPERGGDEQFF.

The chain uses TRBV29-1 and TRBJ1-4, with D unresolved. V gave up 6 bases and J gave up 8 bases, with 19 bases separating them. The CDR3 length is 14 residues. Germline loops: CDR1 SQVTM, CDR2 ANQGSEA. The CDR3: CSVRTDSTGEKLFF. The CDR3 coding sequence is TGCAGCGTACGCACTGATTCAACGGGGGAAAAACTGTTTTTT. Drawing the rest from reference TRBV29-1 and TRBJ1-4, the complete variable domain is SAVISQKPSRDICQRGTSLTIQCQVDSQVTMMFWYRQQPGQSLTLIATANQGSEATYESGFVIDKFPISRPNLTFSTLTVSNMSPEDSSIYLCSVRTDSTGEKLFFGSGTQLSVL.

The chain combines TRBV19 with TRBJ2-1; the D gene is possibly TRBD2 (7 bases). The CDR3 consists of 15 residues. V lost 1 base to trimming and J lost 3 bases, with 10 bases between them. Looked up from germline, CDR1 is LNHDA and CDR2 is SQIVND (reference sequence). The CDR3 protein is CASSIAGGVYNEQFF. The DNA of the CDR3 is TGTGCCAGTAGTATAGCGGGGGGCGTCTACAATGAGCAGTTCTTC.

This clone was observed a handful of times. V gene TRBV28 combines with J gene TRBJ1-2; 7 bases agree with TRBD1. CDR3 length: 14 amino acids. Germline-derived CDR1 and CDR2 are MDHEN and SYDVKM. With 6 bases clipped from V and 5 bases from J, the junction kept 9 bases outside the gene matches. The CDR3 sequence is CASRSTGMGYGYTF. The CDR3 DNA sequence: TGTGCCAGCAGGTCGACAGGGATGGGTTATGGCTACACCTTC.

DNA for the CDR3: TGTGCCAGCAGTTCACGACCGGGACACCTCCTGGGCTACACCTTC. Its translation: CASSSRPGHLLGYTF. This chain connects TRBV27 to TRBJ1-2; D perhaps matches TRBD1 (6 bases). V lost 4 bases, J lost 8 bases, and 20 bases lay in between. This CDR3 is built from 15 residues. Germline V gives CDR1 MNHEY, CDR2 SMNVEV (reference sequence).

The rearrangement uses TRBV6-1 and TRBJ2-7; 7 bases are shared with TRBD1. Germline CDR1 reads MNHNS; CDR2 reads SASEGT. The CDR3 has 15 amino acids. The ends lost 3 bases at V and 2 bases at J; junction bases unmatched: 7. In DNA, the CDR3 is TGTGCCAGCAGTGACCAAAGGGGGCGCACCTACGAGCAGTACTTC. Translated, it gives CASSDQRGRTYEQYF.

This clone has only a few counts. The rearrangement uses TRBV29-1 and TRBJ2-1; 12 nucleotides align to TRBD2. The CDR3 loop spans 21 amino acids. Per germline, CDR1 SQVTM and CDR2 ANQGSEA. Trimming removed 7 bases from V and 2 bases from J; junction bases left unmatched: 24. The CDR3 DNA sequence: TGCAGCGCTACCGGGGACAGTGAGACTAGCGGGAGAAGTTTTCCCTACAATGAGCAGTTCTTC. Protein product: CSATGDSETSGRSFPYNEQFF.

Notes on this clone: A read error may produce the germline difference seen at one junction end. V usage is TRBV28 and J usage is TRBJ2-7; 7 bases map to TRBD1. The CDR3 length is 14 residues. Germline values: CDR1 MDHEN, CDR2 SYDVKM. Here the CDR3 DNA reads TGTGCCAGCAGCTTATTCTCAGGGGGCTACGAGCAGTACTTC. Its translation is CASSLFSGGYEQYF.

The CDR3 bases are TGTGCCAGCAGCTTAATGGCCCCGGGGACTAGCGGGAGGCCCTACGAGCAGTACTTC. This sequence encodes CASSLMAPGTSGRPYEQYF. This chain connects TRBV7-3 to TRBJ2-7; 15 bases agree with TRBD2. The J segment lost 2 bases and the V segment lost 1 base, leaving 9 bases of the junction unmatched. CDR1 SGHTA and CDR2 FQGTGA come from the germline V gene. This CDR3 has 19 residues.

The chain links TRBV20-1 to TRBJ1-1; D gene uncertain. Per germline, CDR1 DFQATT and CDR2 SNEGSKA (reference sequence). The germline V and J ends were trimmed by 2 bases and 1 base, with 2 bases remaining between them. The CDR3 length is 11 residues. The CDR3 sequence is CSARRNTEAFF. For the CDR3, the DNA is TGCAGTGCTAGACGGAACACTGAAGCTTTCTTT.

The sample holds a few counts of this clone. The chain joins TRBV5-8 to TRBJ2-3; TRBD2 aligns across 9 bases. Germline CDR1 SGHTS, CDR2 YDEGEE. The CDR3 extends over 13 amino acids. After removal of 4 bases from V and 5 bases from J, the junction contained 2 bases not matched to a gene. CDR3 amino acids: CASSQREVDTQYF. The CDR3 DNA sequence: TGTGCCAGCAGCCAGCGGGAGGTAGATACGCAGTATTTT.

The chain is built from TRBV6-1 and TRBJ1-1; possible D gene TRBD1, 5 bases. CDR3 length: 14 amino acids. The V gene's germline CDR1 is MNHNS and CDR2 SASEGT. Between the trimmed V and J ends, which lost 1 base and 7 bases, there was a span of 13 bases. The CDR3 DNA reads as TGTGCCAGCAGTGAAGTGACAGCGATTAGTGAAGCTTTCTTT. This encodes CASSEVTAISEAFF.

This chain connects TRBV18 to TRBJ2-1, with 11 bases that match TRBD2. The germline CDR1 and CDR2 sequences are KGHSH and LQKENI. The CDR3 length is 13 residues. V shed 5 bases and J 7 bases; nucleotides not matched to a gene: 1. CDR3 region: CASSTSGSNEQFF. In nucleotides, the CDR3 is TGTGCCAGCTCAACTAGCGGGAGTAATGAGCAGTTCTTC. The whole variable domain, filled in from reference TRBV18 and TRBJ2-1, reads NAGVMQNPRHLVRRRGQEARLRCSPMKGHSHVYWYRQLPEEGLKFMVYLQKENIIDESGMPKERFSAEFPKEGPSILRIQQVVRGDSAAYFCASSTSGSNEQFFGPGTRLTVL.

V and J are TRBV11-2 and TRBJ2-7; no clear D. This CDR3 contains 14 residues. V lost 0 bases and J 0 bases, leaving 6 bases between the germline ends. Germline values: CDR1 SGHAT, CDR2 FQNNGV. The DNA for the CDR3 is TGTGCCAGCAGCTTAGATACAGCCTCCTACGAGCAGTACTTC. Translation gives CASSLDTASYEQYF.

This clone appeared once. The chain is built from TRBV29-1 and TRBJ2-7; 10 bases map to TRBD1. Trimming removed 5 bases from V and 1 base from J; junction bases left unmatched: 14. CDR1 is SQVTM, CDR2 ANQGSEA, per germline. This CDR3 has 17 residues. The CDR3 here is CSVLKTWGQGLSYEQYF. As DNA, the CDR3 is TGCAGCGTTCTGAAGACCTGGGGACAGGGGCTATCCTACGAGCAGTACTTC.

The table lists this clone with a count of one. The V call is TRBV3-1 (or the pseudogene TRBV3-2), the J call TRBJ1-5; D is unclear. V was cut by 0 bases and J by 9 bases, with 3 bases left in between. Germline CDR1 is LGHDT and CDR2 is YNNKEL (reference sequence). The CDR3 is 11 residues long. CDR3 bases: TGTGCCAGCAGCCAAGACGGGCCCCAGCATTTT. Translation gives CASSQDGPQHF.